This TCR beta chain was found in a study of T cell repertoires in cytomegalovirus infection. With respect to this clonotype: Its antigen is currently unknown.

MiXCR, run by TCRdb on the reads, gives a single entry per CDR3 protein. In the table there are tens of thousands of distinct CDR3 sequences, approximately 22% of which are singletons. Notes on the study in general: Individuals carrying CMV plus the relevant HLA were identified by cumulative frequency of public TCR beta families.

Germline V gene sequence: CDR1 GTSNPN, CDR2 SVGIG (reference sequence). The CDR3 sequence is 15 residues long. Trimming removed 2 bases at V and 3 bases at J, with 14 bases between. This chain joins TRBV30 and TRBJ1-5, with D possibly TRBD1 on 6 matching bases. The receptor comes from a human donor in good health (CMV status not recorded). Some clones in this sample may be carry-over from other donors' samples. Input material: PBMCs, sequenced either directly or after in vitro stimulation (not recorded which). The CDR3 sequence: CAWSSGGDYNQPQHF. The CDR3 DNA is TGTGCCTGGAGTAGTGGGGGCGATTACAATCAGCCCCAGCATTTT.